The entry below describes one T cell receptor beta chain. Its antigen is still unknown. Between the trimmed V and J ends, which lost 1 base and 0 bases, there was a span of 11 bases. Germline V lookup: CDR1 SGHRS, CDR2 YFSETQ. The CDR3 is 15 residues long. 60 Vbeta and 13 Jbeta primers were used in PCR. Profiling relied on immunoSEQ multiplex PCR, and the TCRdb table lists in-frame clones only, not all of them. There are about 120,000 clones in the sample; over 75% occur only once, and 1.5% to 2% lies in the top ten. This entry is derived from a study of cytomegalovirus exposure and HLA in healthy donors. The study's findings and limits: TCR beta V segments were, for the most part, productive about 87% or about 30% of the time in an earlier analysis.

The clonotype was recovered from a man aged 40-49 years in good health and CMV-seronegative. Input material: PBMCs. The genes are TRBV5-1 and TRBJ2-7; D perhaps matches TRBD1 (7 bases). In DNA, the CDR3 is TGCGCCAGCAGCTTGCAGGGGGGCAGCTCCTACGAGCAGTACTTC. It is translated as CASSLQGGSSYEQYF.